Below, 23 T cell receptor beta chains from the same sample are listed, as sequenced in a study of cytomegalovirus exposure and HLA in healthy donors (dated by TCRdb to the late 2010s). Library preparation used the immunoSEQ multiplex PCR assay. The multiplex PCR relied on a mix of 60 forward primers for TCR Vbeta segments and 13 reverse primers for TCR Jbeta segments. The table comes from immuneACCESS by way of TCRdb, which keeps in-frame sequences with V and J called. Part of the clones is missing from these tables; in studies checked, under half for an unresolved V gene and the rest for unknown reasons. The sample data list about 140,000 clones, and 77% of these were observed just once. Roughly 3.7% of the sample is taken by the ten largest. The sequenced sample consisted of PBMCs. The receptors derive from a male donor in good health and CMV-seronegative.

In this sample, this clone turned up a few times. This chain uses TRBV7-9 with TRBJ2-3; 8 bases agree with TRBD2. Losses at the gene ends were 6 bases for V and 4 bases for J; bases not matched to a gene: 3. The CDR3 covers 13 residues. Per germline, CDR1 SEHNR and CDR2 FQNEAQ (reference sequence). The CDR3 protein is CASSTGGADTQYF. The DNA of the CDR3 is TGTGCCAGCAGTACCGGGGGGGCAGATACGCAGTATTTT.

Here the CDR3 reads CASRTGGVRNTEAFF. DNA of the CDR3: TGTGCCAGCAGAACAGGGGGCGTACGGAACACTGAAGCTTTCTTT. The chain has TRBV28 and TRBJ1-1; TRBD1 matches at 9 bases. The trim removed 6 bases at V and 1 base at J, leaving 6 bases unmatched. Germline CDR1 MDHEN, CDR2 SYDVKM. CDR3 size: 15 residues.

This clone appeared once. The gene calls are TRBV19 and TRBJ2-7; 8 nucleotides align to TRBD2. Per germline, CDR1 LNHDA and CDR2 SQIVND (reference sequence). V gave up 5 bases and J gave up 7 bases; unmatched junction bases: 16. The CDR3 is made up of 16 amino acids. CDR3 protein: CASSPGGVNPLREQYF. The CDR3 DNA reads as TGTGCCAGTAGTCCCGGGGGGGTGAACCCATTACGGGAGCAGTACTTC.

The CDR3 sequence: CASTTGGTEAFF. DNA of the CDR3: TGTGCCAGCACAACAGGGGGGACTGAAGCTTTCTTT. The rearrangement joins TRBV7-9 to TRBJ1-1; 8 nucleotides align to TRBD1. CDR3 length equals 12 residues. The ends lost 7 bases at V and 5 bases at J; junction bases unmatched: 3. Germline V gene sequence: CDR1 SEHNR, CDR2 FQNEAQ (reference sequence).

The rearrangement links TRBV19 to TRBJ2-3; perhaps TRBD1 as D (6 bases). Germline CDR1 LNHDA, CDR2 SQIVND (reference sequence). The CDR3 loop spans 16 amino acids. V lost 3 bases and J lost 5, with 18 bases in between. The CDR3 DNA is TGTGCCAGTAGTATCCTCCCTGGGAAGGGGGTAGATACGCAGTATTTT. As protein: CASSILPGKGVDTQYF.

DNA of the CDR3: TGTGCCAGTAGGACCGGAGTTAATGAAAAACTGTTTTTT. Translation gives CASRTGVNEKLFF. The chain couples TRBV19 to TRBJ1-4; no clear D gene. CDR3 length: 13 amino acids. V was shortened by 6 bases and J by 4 bases, with 9 bases between the two germline ends. Germline assignment: CDR1 LNHDA and CDR2 SQIVND (reference sequence).

This chain connects TRBV28 to TRBJ1-1; 9 bases line up with TRBD1. Per the germline V gene, CDR1 is MDHEN and CDR2 is SYDVKM. The trim removed 3 bases at V and 6 bases at J, leaving 2 bases unmatched. This CDR3 comprises 13 residues. CDR3 sequence reads: CASSFYRGPEAFF. The CDR3 DNA sequence: TGTGCCAGCAGTTTCTACAGGGGGCCTGAAGCTTTCTTT.

V and J are TRBV10-3 and TRBJ2-7; a possible D gene is TRBD1 (6 bases). Germline V gene sequence: CDR1 ENHRY, CDR2 SYGVKD. Trimming removed 6 bases from V and 6 bases from J, with 15 bases in between. This CDR3 has 13 amino acids. The CDR3 region is CAIRSTGTGEQYF. Here the CDR3 DNA reads TGTGCCATCAGGTCGACAGGAACGGGCGAGCAGTACTTC.

The CDR3 DNA is TGTGCCAGCAGCTTGGAGCGGACGAGGACCTTC. Protein sequence: CASSLERTRTF. The chain links TRBV5-6 to TRBJ1-2; D gene uncertain. From germline, CDR1 is SGHDT and CDR2 YYEEEE. CDR3 size: 11 residues. V lost 0 bases to trimming and J lost 14 bases, with 11 bases between them. Complete variable domain (other parts from reference TRBV5-6 and TRBJ1-2): DAGVTQSPTHLIKTRGQQVTLRCSPKSGHDTVSWYQQALGQGPQFIFQYYEEEERQRGNFPDRFSGHQFPNYSSELNVNALLLGDSALYLCASSLERTRTFGSGTRLTVV.

The rearrangement joins TRBV11-2 to TRBJ1-2; D might be TRBD1 (5 bases). Germline V gene sequence: CDR1 SGHAT, CDR2 FQNNGV. The CDR3 runs 14 residues. V shed 1 base and J shed 8 bases, with 14 bases lying between them. The CDR3 nucleotides are TGTGCCAGCAGCTTAGGGAGGTTGGGGGGGGGCTACACCTTC. Its protein is CASSLGRLGGGYTF.

This sequence joins TRBV6-5 and TRBJ1-5, with 7 bases that match TRBD1. The CDR3 length is 15 residues. V was pared by 2 bases and J by 6 bases, with 7 bases of the junction left unmatched. The germline V gene has CDR1 MNHEY and CDR2 SVGAGI. The CDR3 DNA is TGTGCCAGCAGTTACGATGGGACAGTAGGTCAGCCCCAGCATTTT. Its protein product is CASSYDGTVGQPQHF.

The chain links TRBV4-1 to TRBJ1-2; D ambiguous. The CDR3 loop spans 12 amino acids. Germline V lookup: CDR1 MGHRA, CDR2 YSYEKL. The V and J ends lost 6 bases and 0 bases respectively, with 5 bases between them. CDR3 nucleotides: TGCGCCAGCAGGACAACTAACTATGGCTACACCTTC. Translated, it gives CASRTTNYGYTF.

This clone was seen a handful of times. The chain links TRBV7-2 to TRBJ2-2, with a tentative D call TRBD1 (6 bases). This CDR3 contains 16 residues. From germline, CDR1 is SGHTA and CDR2 FQGNSA. Trimming cost V 7 bases and J 2 bases, with 17 bases left between them. The CDR3 DNA follows: TGTGCCAGCACCACCGTTGGGGGCTATAACACCGGGGAGCTGTTTTTT. This encodes CASTTVGGYNTGELFF.

This rearrangement joins TRBV7-2 to TRBJ2-7, with D possibly being TRBD1 (5 bases). Germline V gene sequence: CDR1 SGHTA, CDR2 FQGNSA. There are 14 residues in the CDR3. Trimming shortened V by 5 bases and J by 2 bases, and 13 bases separated the two germline ends. In DNA, the CDR3 is TGTGCCAGCAGCAAGGGGTGGGCGGCCTACGAGCAGTACTTC. It translates to CASSKGWAAYEQYF. The whole variable domain, remainder taken from reference TRBV7-2 and TRBJ2-7, is GAGVSQSPSNKVTEKGKDVELRCDPISGHTALYWYRQSLGQGLEFLIYFQGNSAPDKSGLPSDRFSAERTGGSVSTLTIQRTQQEDSAVYLCASSKGWAAYEQYFGPGTRLTVT.

This clone was counted a single time. The gene calls are TRBV7-8 and TRBJ2-7, with 9 nucleotides matching TRBD1. Germline trimming cut 5 bases from V and 3 bases from J; bases unmatched to any gene: 5. This CDR3 region has 14 residues. CDR1 and CDR2 (germline): SGHVS, FQNEAQ. The CDR3 protein is CASSRQGQGYEQYF. The CDR3 DNA is TGTGCCAGCAGCCGCCAGGGACAGGGCTACGAGCAGTACTTC. The full variable domain, rest sourced from reference TRBV7-8 and TRBJ2-7, is GAGVSQSPRYKVAKRGQDVALRCDPISGHVSLFWYQQALGQGPEFLTYFQNEAQLDKSGLPSDRFFAERPEGSVSTLKIQRTQQEDSAVYLCASSRQGQGYEQYFGPGTRLTVT.

This chain uses TRBV7-3 with TRBJ2-7; 10 bases line up with TRBD2. V lost 1 base to trimming and J lost 4 bases; unmatched junction nucleotides: 7. Germline loops: CDR1 SGHTA, CDR2 FQGTGA. This CDR3 is built from 16 residues. CDR3 in DNA: TGTGCCAGCAGCTTAAACCCTAGCGGGAGTAAGTACGAGCAGTACTTC. Its protein product is CASSLNPSGSKYEQYF. Supplemented by reference TRBV7-3 and TRBJ2-7, the full variable domain reads GAGVSQTPSNKVTEKGKYVELRCDPISGHTALYWYRQSLGQGPEFLIYFQGTGAADDSGLPNDRFFAVRPEGSVSTLKIQRTERGDSAVYLCASSLNPSGSKYEQYFGPGTRLTVT.

The V gene is TRBV19, the J gene TRBJ2-1; TRBD2 agrees at 8 bases. CDR1 LNHDA and CDR2 SQIVND come from the germline V gene (reference sequence). The CDR3 sequence is 18 residues long. Trimming took 5 bases from V and 0 from J; bases not matched to a gene: 12. CDR3 sequence: CASSRLAGSTSSYNEQFF. The DNA for the CDR3 is TGTGCCAGTAGTCGGCTAGCGGGTTCCACAAGCTCCTACAATGAGCAGTTCTTC.

The chain has TRBV11-2 and TRBJ1-1; D may be TRBD1 (6 bases). Germline CDR1 SGHAT, CDR2 FQNNGV. The CDR3 extends over 19 amino acids. V shed 0 bases and J shed 3 bases, with 23 bases lying between them. This CDR3 reads CASSLDYGVETGPYTEAFF. In nucleotides, the CDR3 is TGTGCCAGCAGCTTAGATTACGGGGTGGAGACAGGCCCCTACACTGAAGCTTTCTTT.

V and J are TRBV20-1 and TRBJ2-1, with 7 bases lining up with TRBD2. The J segment lost 15 bases and the V segment lost 4 bases, leaving 9 bases of the junction unmatched. CDR1 and CDR2 (germline): DFQATT, SNEGSKA (reference sequence). CDR3 length: 11 amino acids. The CDR3 spells CSATTGTNLFF. CDR3 sequence (DNA): TGCAGTGCTACTACCGGGACTAATCTGTTCTTC.

The rearrangement links TRBV27 to TRBJ2-2; 8 bases fit TRBD2. The CDR3 has 19 amino acids. Trimming removed 3 bases from V and 6 bases from J; junction bases left unmatched: 18. CDR1 is MNHEY and CDR2 is SMNVEV in the germline V gene (reference sequence). The CDR3 region is CASSLRASGLGTRAGELFF. The CDR3 DNA reads as TGTGCCAGCAGTTTGAGGGCTAGCGGGCTGGGAACGCGCGCCGGGGAGCTGTTTTTT.

The rearrangement joins TRBV21-1 to TRBJ2-2; TRBD1 is taken as the D call from the table, unchecked against the DNA. TRBV21-1 is labeled a pseudogene. The CDR3 loop spans 18 amino acids. The DNA for the CDR3 is TGTGCCAGCAGCAGAAACGCCGGGACAGGCTCTTATACCGGGGAGCTGTTTTTT. Amino acid sequence: CASSRNAGTGSYTGELFF.

The chain links TRBV5-4 to TRBJ2-1; the D gene is possibly TRBD2 (6 bases). Germline CDR1 and CDR2: SGHNT and YYREEE (reference sequence). There are 17 residues in the CDR3. V lost 4 bases and J lost 3, with 20 bases in between. CDR3 region: CASSALVSLAVYNEQFF. CDR3 sequence (DNA): TGTGCCAGCAGCGCCTTGGTTTCGTTAGCGGTCTACAATGAGCAGTTCTTC.

This clone was observed a handful of times. The chain links TRBV28 to TRBJ1-5; the D gene is possibly TRBD1 (5 bases). Germline CDR1 and CDR2: MDHEN and SYDVKM. The V end lost 4 bases, the J end lost 2 bases, and 12 bases lay between the germline ends. CDR3 length equals 15 residues. The CDR3 DNA reads as TGTGCCAGCAGTTCGCCCAAAGGGGGCAATCAGCCCCAGCATTTT. Protein sequence: CASSSPKGGNQPQHF.